This T cell receptor (beta chain) emerged from a study of cytomegalovirus exposure and HLA in healthy donors. Amplification used 60 Vbeta primers and 13 Jbeta primers. This table comes from immunoSEQ multiplex PCR, and its TCRdb copy is limited to in-frame clones, with some not included. The repertoire has 100,000 or so clones, 65% to 85% of them found once; the top ten carry about 2%. The sample comprised PBMCs. The sequence came from a man younger than 35 in good health and CMV-seronegative.

The CDR3 here is CASSLRTSGRGETQYF. The DNA of the CDR3 is TGTGCCAGCAGTTTACGGACTAGCGGGAGGGGTGAGACCCAGTACTTC. The chain has TRBV27 and TRBJ2-5, with 15 positions matching TRBD2. This CDR3 has 16 residues. V gave up 2 bases and J gave up 5 bases; unmatched junction bases: 3. CDR1 is MNHEY and CDR2 is SMNVEV in the germline V gene (reference sequence).